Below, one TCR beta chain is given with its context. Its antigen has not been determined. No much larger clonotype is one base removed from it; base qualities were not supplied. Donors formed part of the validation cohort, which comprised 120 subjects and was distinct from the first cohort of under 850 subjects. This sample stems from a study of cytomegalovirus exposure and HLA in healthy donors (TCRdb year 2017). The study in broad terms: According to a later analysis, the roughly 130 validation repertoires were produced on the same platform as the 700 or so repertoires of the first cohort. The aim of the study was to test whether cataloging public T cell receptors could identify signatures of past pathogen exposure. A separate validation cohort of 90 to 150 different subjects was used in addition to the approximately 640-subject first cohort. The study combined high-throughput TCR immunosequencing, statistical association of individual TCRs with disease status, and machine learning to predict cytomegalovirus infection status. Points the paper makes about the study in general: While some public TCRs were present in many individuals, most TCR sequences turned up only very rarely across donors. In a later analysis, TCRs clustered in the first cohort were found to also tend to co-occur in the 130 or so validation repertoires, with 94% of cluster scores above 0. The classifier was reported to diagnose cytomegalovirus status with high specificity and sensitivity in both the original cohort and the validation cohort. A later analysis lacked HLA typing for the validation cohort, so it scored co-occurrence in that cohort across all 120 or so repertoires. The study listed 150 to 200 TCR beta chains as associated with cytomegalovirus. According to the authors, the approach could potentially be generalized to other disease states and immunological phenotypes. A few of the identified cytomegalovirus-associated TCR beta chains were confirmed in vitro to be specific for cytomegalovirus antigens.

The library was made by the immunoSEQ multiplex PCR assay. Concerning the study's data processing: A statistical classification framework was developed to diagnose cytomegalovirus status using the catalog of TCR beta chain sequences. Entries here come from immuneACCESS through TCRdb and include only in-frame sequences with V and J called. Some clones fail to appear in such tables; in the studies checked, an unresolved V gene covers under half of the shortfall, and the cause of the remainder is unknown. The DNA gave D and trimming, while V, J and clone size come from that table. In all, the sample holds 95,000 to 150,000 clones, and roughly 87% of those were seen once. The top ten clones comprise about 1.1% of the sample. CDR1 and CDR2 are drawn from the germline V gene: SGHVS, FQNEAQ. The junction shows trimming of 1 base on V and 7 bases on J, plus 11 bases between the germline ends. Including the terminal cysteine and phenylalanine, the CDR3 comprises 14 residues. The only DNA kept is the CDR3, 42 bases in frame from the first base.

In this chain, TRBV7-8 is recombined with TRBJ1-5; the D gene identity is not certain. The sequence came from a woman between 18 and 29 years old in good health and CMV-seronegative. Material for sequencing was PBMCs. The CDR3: CASSLGGSGQPQHF. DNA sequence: TGTGCCAGCAGCTTAGGAGGTTCTGGACAGCCCCAGCATTTT.